These 16 T cell receptor beta chains came from one sample sequenced in a study of a mutant IDH1 vaccine in newly diagnosed glioma. Profiling relied on immunoSEQ multiplex PCR, and the TCRdb table lists in-frame clones only, not all of them. The data contain tens of thousands of clones, over 80% of them singletons. Time point specified: week 47, end of study. Every single dose of the vaccine, 300 ug of mutant IDH1 20-mer peptide, came with topical imiquimod. These receptors' targets are unknown. This material consisted of PBMCs, taken from a glioma patient whose treatment included an IDH1 peptide vaccine. These receptors were taken from a man aged 25 to 45 with glioma.

This clone was counted a single time. The chain couples TRBV6-5 to TRBJ2-7; D unclear. V was pared by 2 bases and J by 2 bases, with 13 bases between. CDR1 MNHEY and CDR2 SVGAGI come from the germline V gene. This CDR3 has 15 amino acids. Here the CDR3 DNA reads TGTGCCAGCAGTTACAGCTATCCGCCGACCTACGAGCAGTACTTC. Translating gives CASSYSYPPTYEQYF.

The gene calls are TRBV11-2 and TRBJ2-4; D is possibly TRBD2 (5 bases). Trimming left V 4 bases short and J 13 bases short, with 14 bases between. The CDR3 totals 12 residues. Looked up from germline, CDR1 is SGHAT and CDR2 is FQNNGV. Here the CDR3 reads CASSSEGVGQYF. The CDR3 DNA is TGTGCCAGCAGCTCCGAGGGCGTGGGGCAGTACTTC.

This clone was picked up one time. This chain joins TRBV18 and TRBJ1-4; 7 positions agree with TRBD1. The germline V gene has CDR1 KGHSH and CDR2 LQKENI. V shed 3 bases and J 8 bases; nucleotides not matched to a gene: 9. The CDR3 runs 15 residues. The CDR3 DNA is TGTGCCAGCTCACCGGGAAGACAGGGTCCCGAAAAACTGTTTTTT. This codes for CASSPGRQGPEKLFF.

V usage is TRBV5-6 and J usage is TRBJ1-1, with no clear D. The germline CDR1 and CDR2 sequences are SGHDT and YYEEEE. The CDR3 runs to 14 residues. Trimming took 4 bases from V and 4 from J, leaving 14 bases between them. This CDR3 reads CASSPGGLRTEAFF. The CDR3 DNA is TGTGCCAGCAGCCCGGGTGGGCTCCGCACTGAAGCTTTCTTT.

The chain combines TRBV6-1 with TRBJ1-4; 12 bases are shared with TRBD1. CDR3 length equals 16 residues. Per the germline V gene, CDR1 is MNHNS and CDR2 is SASEGT. V was pared by 1 base and J by 8 bases, with 5 bases of the junction left unmatched. This CDR3 is CASSEVVGTGGEKLFF. The CDR3, as DNA: TGTGCCAGCAGTGAAGTCGTCGGGACAGGGGGCGAAAAACTGTTTTTT.

This clone appeared a few times. The chain is built from TRBV10-3 and TRBJ1-1; D remains ambiguous. Per germline, CDR1 ENHRY and CDR2 SYGVKD. Deletions cut 9 bases from V and 0 bases from J, with 8 bases between. The CDR3 totals 12 residues. The CDR3 DNA sequence: TGTGCCATTGGACCGTTGAACACTGAAGCTTTCTTT. This translates into CAIGPLNTEAFF.

V and J are TRBV6-1 and TRBJ2-2; TRBD2 aligns across 14 bases. The CDR3 consists of 15 residues. After removal of 8 bases from V and 10 bases from J, the junction contained 9 bases not matched to a gene. Germline loops: CDR1 MNHNS, CDR2 SASEGT. CDR3 bases: TGTGCCAGCCAGACTAGCGGGGGGGGGTTGATGGAGCTGTTTTTT. This codes for CASQTSGGGLMELFF.

V and J are TRBV6-1 and TRBJ1-5; tentatively, D is TRBD1 (5 bases). The CDR3 totals 15 residues. Germline V gene sequence: CDR1 MNHNS, CDR2 SASEGT. V was shortened by 6 bases and J by 6 bases, with 18 bases between the two germline ends. The CDR3: CASRPGPNMGQPQHF. Here the CDR3 DNA reads TGTGCCAGCAGGCCGGGACCGAATATGGGTCAGCCCCAGCATTTT.

This clone was counted between two and nine times. This sequence joins TRBV6-5 and TRBJ1-1; 10 bases map to TRBD1. Germline assignment: CDR1 MNHEY and CDR2 SVGAGI. The CDR3 sequence is 16 residues long. The V segment lost 4 bases and the J segment 0 bases; nucleotides outside the gene matches: 5. The CDR3 region is CASSSGTGAMNTEAFF. The CDR3 nucleotides read TGTGCCAGCAGTTCCGGGACAGGGGCCATGAACACTGAAGCTTTCTTT.

This clone appeared a single time. This rearrangement joins TRBV27 to TRBJ1-4, with 8 bases fitting TRBD1. In germline, CDR1 is MNHEY, CDR2 SMNVEV (reference sequence). The CDR3 has 15 amino acids. The trim removed 0 bases at V and 7 bases at J, leaving 4 bases unmatched. The CDR3 DNA is TGTGCCAGCAGTTTATCGACAGGGGTGGGTGAAAAACTGTTTTTT. It is translated as CASSLSTGVGEKLFF.

The chain is built from TRBV6-5 and TRBJ2-1; either TRBD1 or TRBD2 may fit D (5 bases each). The CDR3 runs 14 residues. V shed 8 bases and J shed 9 bases, with 20 bases lying between them. Germline V gene sequence: CDR1 MNHEY, CDR2 SVGAGI. The CDR3 loop reads CASSKGLAFGEQFF. The CDR3 DNA reads as TGTGCCAGCTCTAAGGGGCTAGCATTTGGTGAGCAGTTCTTC.

This clone was seen once. The gene calls are TRBV5-1 and TRBJ2-5; 9 bases are shared with TRBD2. Germline CDR1 is SGHRS and CDR2 is YFSETQ. V gave up 4 bases and J gave up 3 bases; unmatched junction bases: 7. The CDR3 loop spans 15 amino acids. The CDR3 loop reads CASSVLAGLEETQYF. The CDR3 region has the DNA TGCGCCAGCAGCGTGCTAGCGGGATTAGAAGAGACCCAGTACTTC.

The CDR3 is CASSLAGIGNTIYF. CDR3 bases: TGCGCCAGCAGCTTGGCAGGGATTGGAAACACCATATATTTT. The rearrangement links TRBV5-1 to TRBJ1-3, with D perhaps TRBD1 (5 bases). Trimming took 0 bases from V and 3 from J, leaving 7 bases between them. The CDR3 contains 14 residues. CDR1 is SGHRS and CDR2 is YFSETQ in the germline V gene.

V is TRBV7-2 and J is TRBJ2-1, with D perhaps TRBD1 (6 bases). CDR3 length: 17 residues. Trimming took 2 bases from V and 5 from J, leaving 19 bases between them. CDR1 and CDR2 from the germline V gene are SGHTA and FQGNSA. CDR3 protein: CASSLPGQGSWDNEQFF. The CDR3 DNA follows: TGTGCCAGCAGCTTACCGGGTCAGGGGTCTTGGGACAATGAGCAGTTCTTC.

V gene TRBV5-1 combines with J gene TRBJ1-4, with D uncertain. V was cut by 3 bases and J by 7 bases, with 13 bases left in between. Germline V gene data show CDR1 as SGHRS and CDR2 as YFSETQ. This CDR3 is built from 14 residues. The CDR3 here is CASSSSGLSEKLFF. CDR3 sequence (DNA): TGCGCCAGCAGCTCCTCGGGGTTGAGTGAAAAACTGTTTTTT.

The genes are TRBV5-1 and TRBJ2-6; no clear D gene. V shed 0 bases and J shed 1 base, with 2 bases lying between them. CDR3 length equals 14 residues. CDR1 SGHRS and CDR2 YFSETQ come from the germline V gene. CDR3 DNA: TGCGCCAGCAGCTTGGGGTCTGGGGCCAACGTCCTGACTTTC. Protein sequence: CASSLGSGANVLTF.